This TCR beta chain is from a study of CD8 T cells in ankylosing spondylitis. Study results and limitations: Relatively scarce in peripheral blood, disease-linked clones were CD8+. Blood of patients with ankylosing spondylitis appeared to be characterized by a TCR beta motif of several highly homologous variants. Significantly higher representation of disease-linked clones was reported for matched ankylosing spondylitis synovial fluid. Certain motif variants had earlier appeared in reactive arthritis synovial fluid and blood.

Concerning this clonotype itself: Its antigen is unknown.

As the method for making TCR beta libraries, quantitative 5'-RACE with molecular barcodes was used. TCRdb recomputed calls from the 5' RACE reads with MiXCR, one row per CDR3 protein. This table has 450,000 or so distinct CDR3 sequences, around 26% appearing once. The CDR3 has 16 amino acids. Unmatched junction bases numbered 7, after V lost 5 bases and J lost 7 bases. Germline V CDR1 and CDR2: SGHNT, YENEEA. Sequencing was carried out using blood, either unsorted or a sorted T cell fraction (not recorded which). The receptor was derived from a male donor with ankylosing spondylitis. This chain joins TRBV11-3 and TRBJ2-1, with TRBD2 matching 14 bases. DNA of the CDR3: TGTGCCAGCAGCCGGGGACTAGCGGGAGTAGGAAATGAGCAGTTCTTC. As protein: CASSRGLAGVGNEQFF.